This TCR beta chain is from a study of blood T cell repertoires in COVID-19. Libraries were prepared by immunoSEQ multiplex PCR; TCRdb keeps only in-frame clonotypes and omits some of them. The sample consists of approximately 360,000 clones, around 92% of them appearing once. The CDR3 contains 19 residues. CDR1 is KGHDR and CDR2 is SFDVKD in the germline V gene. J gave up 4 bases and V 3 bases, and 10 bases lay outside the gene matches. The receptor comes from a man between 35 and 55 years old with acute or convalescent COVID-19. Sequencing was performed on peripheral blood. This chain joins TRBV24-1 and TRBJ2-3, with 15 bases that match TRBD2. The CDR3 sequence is CATSDAGTSGGWYPDTQYF. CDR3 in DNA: TGTGCCACCAGTGATGCCGGGACTAGCGGGGGGTGGTATCCAGATACGCAGTATTTT.